These T cell receptor beta chains were read from a single sample in a study of CD8+ T cells in alopecia areata. The assay was immunoSEQ multiplex PCR, and TCRdb's table has in-frame clones only and misses some. The sample has 150,000 to 200,000 clones, just over 65% seen once. The starting material was CD4+ T cells sorted from blood, obtained at week 4, from a patient treated with tofacitinib. These receptors all stem from a human donor with alopecia areata. The CDR3 runs from the conserved cysteine through the conserved F or W. Fields, in order: V gene, J gene, clone size, D gene, CDR3 DNA, CDR3 protein. The D gene is left open where the match is weak. The size field is filled for only some rows; it gives once, few, many or a size class.

TRBV7-2	TRBJ2-3	-	-	TGTGCCAGCAGCCAACTAGTCGCCCCAGATACGCAGTATTTT	CASSQLVAPDTQYF
TRBV5-1	TRBJ2-3	-	-	TGCGCCAGCAGCTTGGCGTCCGGGATTATGACAGATACGCAGTATTTT	CASSLASGIMTDTQYF
TRBV29-1	TRBJ2-1	few	-	TGCAGCGTTGCTACGACAACCGGGGCATACAATGAGCAGTTCTTC	CSVATTTGAYNEQFF
TRBV5-1	TRBJ1-4	-	-	TGCGCCAGCAGGCCGACGACGGCAACTAATGAAAAACTGTTTTTT	CASRPTTATNEKLFF
TRBV29-1	TRBJ2-5	-	TRBD1	TGCAGCTATCTAGCGACAGGGGGTAAGACCCAGTACTTC	CSYLATGGKTQYF
TRBV9	TRBJ1-3	-	-	TGTGCCAGCAGCGTAGGATCAACAGGGAGACGTGGAAACACCATATATTTT	CASSVGSTGRRGNTIYF
TRBV9	TRBJ1-2	-	-	TGTGCCAGCAGCGCGACAACTAACTATGGCTACACCTTC	CASSATTNYGYTF
TRBV30	TRBJ2-7	-	TRBD2	TGTGCCTGGGCCGGACTAGCGGATTACGAGCAGTACTTC	CAWAGLADYEQYF
TRBV7-6	TRBJ1-3	-	TRBD1	TGTGCCAGCAGCACGACAGGGGCCTTCGATGGAAACACCATATATTTT	CASSTTGAFDGNTIYF
TRBV30	TRBJ1-2	few	-	TGTGCCCGAGACAGAAAAGGCTATGGCTACACCTTC	CARDRKGYGYTF
TRBV5-1	TRBJ2-5	few	-	TGCGCCAGCAGCTTTCACAGCGGCGGAGAGACCCAGTACTTC	CASSFHSGGETQYF